What follows describes a single T cell receptor beta chain. The antigen remains unidentified. This entry is derived from a study of blood T cells in healthy people across ages. The study, taken as a whole, reports: Any conclusive comparison of naive versus antigen-experienced cells was prevented by using unsorted PBMCs.

Then a second PCR, running roughly 6 to 12 cycles, was carried out with a sample-barcoded 5' primer and a J-beta primer mix. TCRdb re-called the 5' RACE reads through MiXCR, storing one row per CDR3 protein. The sample consists of 600,000 to 1,000,000 distinct CDR3 sequences, roughly 25% of them appearing once. CDR3 length equals 17 residues. V dropped 6 bases and J dropped 3; count of bases not matched to a gene: 17. CDR1 is MDHEN and CDR2 is SYDVKM in the germline V gene. These records were also assigned to another study, of T cells of mothers and their children.

The chain joins TRBV28 to TRBJ2-7; TRBD1 matches at 7 bases. Sequencing input: blood. This TCR was recovered from a boy aged 5-17 years in good health. The CDR3 loop reads CASRGMGQRPAHYEQYF. CDR3 bases: TGTGCCAGCAGGGGCATGGGACAGCGACCTGCCCACTACGAGCAGTACTTC.